This record concerns one T cell receptor beta chain sequence. Its antigen is not known. At one end, the junction sequence differs from germline, possibly due to a read error. Every TCR beta cDNA library bore unique molecular identifiers. TCRdb processed the PCR reads anew with MiXCR; each CDR3 protein has one entry. The sample has about 680,000 distinct CDR3 sequences, roughly three fifths seen once. The data are from a study of post-analysis software for immune sequencing data. Whole-study context: The courses of disease that were included comprised relapsing-remitting, secondary progressive and progressive-relapsing multiple sclerosis.

Findings of the study overall: Multiple sclerosis patients had significantly lower normalized Chao1 diversity than controls. Samples from a shared batch, those prepared together, strongly co-clustered by F measure.

The specimen sequenced was blood. This sequence was found in a girl aged 2 to 10 with multiple sclerosis.

The CDR3 bases are TGCAGTGCTAGAGACTCGTGGGAAGAGACCCAGTACTTT. It specifies CSARDSWEETQYF. This chain joins TRBV20-1 and TRBJ2-5; D uncertain. CDR1 and CDR2 (germline): DFQATT, SNEGSKA (reference sequence). CDR3 size: 13 residues.